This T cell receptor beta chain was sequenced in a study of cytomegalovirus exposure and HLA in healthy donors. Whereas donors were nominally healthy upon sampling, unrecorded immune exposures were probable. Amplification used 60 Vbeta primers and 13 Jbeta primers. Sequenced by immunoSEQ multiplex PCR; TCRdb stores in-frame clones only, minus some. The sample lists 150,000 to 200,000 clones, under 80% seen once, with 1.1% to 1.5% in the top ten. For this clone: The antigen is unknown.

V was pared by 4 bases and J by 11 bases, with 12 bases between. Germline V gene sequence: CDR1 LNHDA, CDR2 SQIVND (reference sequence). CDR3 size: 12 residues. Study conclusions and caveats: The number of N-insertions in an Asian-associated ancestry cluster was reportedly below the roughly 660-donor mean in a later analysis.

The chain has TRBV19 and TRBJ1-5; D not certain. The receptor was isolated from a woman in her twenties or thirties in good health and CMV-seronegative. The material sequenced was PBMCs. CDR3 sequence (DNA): TGTGCCAGTAGTAACGGTGGGCTCGCCCAGCATTTT. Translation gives CASSNGGLAQHF.